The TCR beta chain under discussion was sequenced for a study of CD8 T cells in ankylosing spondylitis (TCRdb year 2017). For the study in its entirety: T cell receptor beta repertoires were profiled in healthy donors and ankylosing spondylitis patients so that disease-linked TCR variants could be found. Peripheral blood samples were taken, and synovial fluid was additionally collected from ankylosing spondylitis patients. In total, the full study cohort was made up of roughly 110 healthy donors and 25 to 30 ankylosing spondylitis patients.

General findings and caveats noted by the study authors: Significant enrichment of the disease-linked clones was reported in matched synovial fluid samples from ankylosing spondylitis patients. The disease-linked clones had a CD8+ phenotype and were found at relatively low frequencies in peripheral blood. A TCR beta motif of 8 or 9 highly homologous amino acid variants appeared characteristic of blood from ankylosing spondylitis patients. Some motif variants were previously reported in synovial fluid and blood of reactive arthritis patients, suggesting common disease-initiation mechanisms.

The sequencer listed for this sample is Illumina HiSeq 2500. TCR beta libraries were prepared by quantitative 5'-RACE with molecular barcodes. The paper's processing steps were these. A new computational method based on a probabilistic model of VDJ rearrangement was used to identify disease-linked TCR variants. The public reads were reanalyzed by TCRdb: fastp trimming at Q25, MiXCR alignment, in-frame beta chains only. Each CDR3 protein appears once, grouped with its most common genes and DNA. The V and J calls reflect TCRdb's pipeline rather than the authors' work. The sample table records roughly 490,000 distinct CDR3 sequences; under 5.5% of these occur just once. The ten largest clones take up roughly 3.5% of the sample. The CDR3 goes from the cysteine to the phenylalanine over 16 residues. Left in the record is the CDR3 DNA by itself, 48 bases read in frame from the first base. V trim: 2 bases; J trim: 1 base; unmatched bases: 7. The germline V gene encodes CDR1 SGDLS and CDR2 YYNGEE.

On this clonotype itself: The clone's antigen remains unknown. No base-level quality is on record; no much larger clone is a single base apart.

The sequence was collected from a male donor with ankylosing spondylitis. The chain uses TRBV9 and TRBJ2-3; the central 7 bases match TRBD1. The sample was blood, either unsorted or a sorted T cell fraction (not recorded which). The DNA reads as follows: TGTGCCAGCAGCGTCCGTCGGGACAGTGGCACAGATACGCAGTATTTT. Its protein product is CASSVRRDSGTDTQYF.